These T cell receptor beta chains were read from a single sample in a study of T cell repertoires in cytomegalovirus infection. TCRdb re-analysed the reads in MiXCR, keeping a single row per CDR3 protein. Of some 920,000 distinct CDR3 sequences in the sample, roughly 30% were seen once. No antigen is known for these receptors. The sequences come from cultured CD8+ T cells from PBMCs, collected from culture after CMV antigen stimulation. These receptors originate from a human donor in good health (CMV status not recorded). Some clones in this sample may be carry-over from other donors' samples. Both conserved end residues are trimmed from each CDR3. D genes are given only for firm matches.

d_call: TRBD2
v_call: TRBV11-2
cdr3_aa: ASTLWGGSSYEQY

d_call: TRBD1
v_call: TRBV7-2
cdr3_aa: ASSVRTGGYKNTEAF

d_call: -
v_call: TRBV2
cdr3_aa: ASSEASRAGETQY

d_call: -
v_call: TRBV2
cdr3_aa: ASRRAGGNTEAF

d_call: -
v_call: TRBV4-1
cdr3_aa: ASSQLPSGAGEQY

d_call: -
v_call: TRBV6-1
cdr3_aa: ASELRVNTEAF

d_call: -
v_call: TRBV7-6
cdr3_aa: ASSSEQGFGNTIY

d_call: TRBD2
v_call: TRBV7-9
cdr3_aa: ASSLVLAGSSTDTQY

d_call: -
v_call: TRBV6-2/TRBV6-3
cdr3_aa: ASSYGDGNNSPLH

d_call: -
v_call: TRBV5-1
cdr3_aa: ASSLAKVGEAF

d_call: -
v_call: TRBV2
cdr3_aa: ASGPGFHYGYT

d_call: -
v_call: TRBV4-2
cdr3_aa: ASSQEMGWGSYNEQF

d_call: -
v_call: TRBV7-8
cdr3_aa: ASRPSLYNEQF

d_call: -
v_call: TRBV7-6
cdr3_aa: ASSLGPRGLQETQY

d_call: -
v_call: TRBV6-1
cdr3_aa: ASSEGRGNEQF

d_call: -
v_call: TRBV14
cdr3_aa: ASSRGGGADTQY

d_call: -
v_call: TRBV6-2/TRBV6-3
cdr3_aa: ASSLRGWHTEAF

d_call: TRBD1
v_call: TRBV29-1
cdr3_aa: SVTGQGRYNEQF

d_call: TRBD2
v_call: TRBV2
cdr3_aa: ASREGGGVYNEQF

d_call: -
v_call: TRBV9
cdr3_aa: ASSVARGSGGINTDTQY

d_call: TRBD1
v_call: TRBV27
cdr3_aa: ASSPGTGTGHGYT

d_call: TRBD1
v_call: TRBV5-6
cdr3_aa: ASSLPSSGQGYGYT

d_call: -
v_call: TRBV7-9
cdr3_aa: ASSFRRGETQY

d_call: TRBD1
v_call: TRBV12-3/TRBV12-4
cdr3_aa: ASRGDRAIGNTIY

d_call: TRBD2
v_call: TRBV7-8
cdr3_aa: ASSLGVAGGFETQY

d_call: TRBD2
v_call: TRBV4-1
cdr3_aa: ASSQGLAGAPMETQY

d_call: -
v_call: TRBV2
cdr3_aa: ASFEGFGTEAF

d_call: TRBD1
v_call: TRBV7-9
cdr3_aa: ASSQGEGQNIQY